The present T cell receptor (beta chain) was sequenced within a study of CD8 T cells in Susac syndrome. The study, taken as a whole, reports: The study's TCR sequencing and HLA analysis drew on a certain number of individuals. That number was acknowledged as relatively small.

Patients with Susac syndrome showed fulfilment of recently defined diagnostic criteria for definite or probable disease. After extraction with the RNeasy kit, roughly 0.5 to 1 ug of the RNA was reverse transcribed using random hexamers. The immunoSEQ assay covered 54 Vbeta and 13 Jbeta segments for CDR3. Each CDR3 protein gets one entry after TCRdb re-called the immunoSEQ multiplex PCR reads with MiXCR. The sample holds roughly 140,000 distinct CDR3 sequences, more than 90% seen once. As concerns this clonotype: The antigen is not known.

V shed 5 bases and J shed 11 bases, with 15 bases lying between them. The CDR3 runs 12 residues. CDR1 LGHNT and CDR2 FRNRAP come from the germline V gene. The source of this sequence is a human donor with Susac syndrome. The sequenced sample consisted of CD4+ T cells from PBMCs. The genes are TRBV12-5 and TRBJ2-5, with D uncertain. The CDR3 DNA sequence: TGTGCTAGTGGTCCCCAACCCGGCCCTCAGTACTTC. Translated, it gives CASGPQPGPQYF.